The next 29 T cell receptor beta chains were all read from a single sample in a study of response to subunit inactivated influenza vaccine (dated by TCRdb to the late 2010s). Library creation used RT-PCR. Instrument used: Illumina HiSeq 2500. TCRdb reran the public reads through fastp at Q25 and MiXCR, keeping productive beta chains. Each entry is one CDR3 protein sequence, shown with its most common DNA and genes. The sample records just under 550,000 distinct CDR3 sequences, approximately 24% of which are singletons. About 2.8% of the sample is held by the ten biggest clonotypes. The same data also contributed to another study, on T cells expressing NK-cell markers. The second investigation adds: TCR beta cDNA libraries were made by 5'RACE template switching that added a universal primer site and unique molecular identifiers.

The sample was CD4+ T cells sorted from PBMCs, taken about 13 days after vaccination. The receptors stem from a man aged 50 to 60 who received an inactivated influenza vaccine. Donor details come from another sample of the same person, matched by shared clones.

This clonotype was found a few times. The chain combines TRBV7-8 with TRBJ2-7; a possible D gene is TRBD1 (6 bases). This CDR3 region has 11 residues. Germline CDR1 SGHVS, CDR2 FQNEAQ. V was pared by 10 bases and J by 6 bases, with 13 bases between. The CDR3 DNA is TGTGCCACCTCATTAGGGGGCGAGCAGTACTTC. Residues: CATSLGGEQYF.

The rearrangement uses TRBV6-2 or TRBV6-3 and TRBJ2-6, with 8 bases matching TRBD1. J lost 4 bases, V lost 6 bases, and 5 bases had no gene match. The CDR3 totals 15 residues. CDR1 MNHEY and CDR2 SVGEGT come from the germline V gene. CDR3 residues: CASRRTGLGANVLTF. The CDR3 DNA reads as TGTGCCAGCAGGCGGACAGGGTTGGGGGCCAACGTCCTGACTTTC.

About this clonotype itself: Since no conserved phenylalanine or tryptophan closes the CDR3, a read error is the likely cause. The chain couples TRBV11-3 to TRBJ2-1, with 11 bases identical to TRBD1. The CDR3 has 16 amino acids. Germline lookup yields CDR1 SGHNT and CDR2 YENEEA. J lost 7 bases, V lost 3 bases, and 8 bases had no gene match. CDR3 nucleotides: TGTGCCAGCAGCTTGATGGGGGACAGGGGGGGAAATGAGCAGTTCTTG. The encoded protein is CASSLMGDRGGNEQFL.

The V and J genes are TRBV6-1 and TRBJ2-1; 10 nucleotides line up with TRBD2. The CDR3 sequence is 15 residues long. Germline values: CDR1 MNHNS, CDR2 SASEGT. The V gene end was trimmed by 4 bases and the J gene end by 15 bases; junction bases not matched to a gene: 15. The CDR3 sequence: CASSASGSPGSGSFF. The DNA for the CDR3 is TGTGCCAGCAGTGCTAGCGGGAGCCCTGGGAGTGGGTCGTTCTTC.

This clonotype has more than one count but fewer than ten. The rearrangement links TRBV15 to TRBJ2-3; D possibly corresponds to TRBD2 (6 bases). Per germline, CDR1 LNHNV and CDR2 YYDKDF (reference sequence). The CDR3 is 17 residues long. Trimming removed 6 bases at V and 0 bases at J, with 19 bases between. The CDR3 DNA sequence: TGTGCCACCAGGAAGCCCTTGGGAGGCGGGAGCACAGATACGCAGTATTTT. Protein product: CATRKPLGGGSTDTQYF.

This clonotype has more than one count but fewer than ten. The CDR3 sequence is CASSSNAGISYEQYF. The CDR3 DNA reads as TGTGCCAGCAGCTCGAACGCAGGGATTTCCTACGAGCAGTACTTC. The chain uses TRBV9 and TRBJ2-7, with D maybe TRBD1 (5 bases). Per the germline V gene, CDR1 is SGDLS and CDR2 is YYNGEE. The V end was cut by 4 bases, the J end by 1 base, with 15 bases between. The CDR3 is made up of 15 amino acids.

The V gene is TRBV5-1, the J gene TRBJ1-4; TRBD1 matches 7 bases. V shed 3 bases and J 3 bases; nucleotides not matched to a gene: 5. This CDR3 is 15 amino acids long. CDR1 and CDR2 from the germline V gene are SGHRS and YFSETQ. CDR3 nucleotide sequence: TGCGCCAGCAGCTCCTCAGGGGGGCCTAATGAAAAACTGTTTTTT. It specifies CASSSSGGPNEKLFF.

This clonotype was seen more than once but under ten times. This sequence joins TRBV15 and TRBJ1-4, with 8 bases matching TRBD1. The CDR3 totals 14 residues. Trimming cost V 4 bases and J 8 bases; bases outside gene matches: 6. Looked up from germline, CDR1 is LNHNV and CDR2 is YYDKDF (reference sequence). This CDR3 is CATSNDRGGEKLFF. The CDR3 nucleotides read TGTGCCACCAGCAATGACAGGGGAGGAGAAAAACTGTTTTTT.

This rearrangement joins TRBV3-1 to TRBJ2-5; D may be TRBD2 (5 bases). V was pared by 4 bases and J by 2 bases, with 26 bases between. Germline lookup yields CDR1 LGHDT and CDR2 YNNKEL (reference sequence). This CDR3 comprises 19 residues. The DNA for the CDR3 is TGTGCCAGCAGCCTACTTGCGGGTGCCCAATTGGGCCAACAAGAGACCCAGTACTTC. Translated: CASSLLAGAQLGQQETQYF.

This clonotype was seen more than once but under ten times. The chain employs TRBV10-3 and TRBJ2-1; D remains ambiguous. CDR1 is ENHRY, CDR2 SYGVKD, per germline. With 0 bases removed from V and 11 bases from J, the gap between germline ends came to 17 bases. The CDR3 covers 15 residues. CDR3 in amino acids: CAISESGYPPPKQFF. As DNA, the CDR3 is TGTGCCATCAGTGAGTCAGGCTACCCCCCACCGAAGCAGTTCTTC.

The sample holds a few counts of this clonotype. The chain joins TRBV7-2 to TRBJ2-2; D gene unclear. Germline-derived CDR1 and CDR2 are SGHTA and FQGNSA. V was clipped by 5 bases and J by 1 base, with 11 bases between them. The CDR3 has 15 amino acids. DNA for the CDR3: TGTGCCAGCAGCGGTACTAACTTGAACACCGGGGAGCTGTTTTTT. Translating gives CASSGTNLNTGELFF.

The chain combines TRBV30 with TRBJ2-1; 7 nucleotides agree with TRBD2. The CDR3 has 14 residues. CDR1 and CDR2 (germline): GTSNPN, SVGIG (reference sequence). CDR3 bases: TGTGCTCGGTCTGGCGGGGGCTCCTACAATGAGCAGTTCTTC. Encoded protein: CARSGGGSYNEQFF.

This clonotype has only a few counts. Mismatch with germline at one junction end may stem from a read error. V and J are TRBV7-7 and TRBJ2-2, with TRBD1 as a possible D gene (5 bases). The CDR3 loop spans 13 amino acids. Looked up from germline, CDR1 is SSHAT and CDR2 is FNYEAQ (reference sequence). The CDR3 region is CASSSPGRGELFF. DNA for the CDR3: TGTGCTAGCAGCTCTCCAGGGCGAGGGGAGCTGTTTTTT.

This clonotype was counted many times. This chain joins TRBV20-1 and TRBJ1-2; D is unresolved. Germline CDR1 is DFQATT and CDR2 is SNEGSKA (reference sequence). The CDR3 has 15 amino acids. V lost 0 bases and J 6 bases, leaving 17 bases between the germline ends. The CDR3 region is CSAREAGGNPDGYTF. As DNA, the CDR3 is TGCAGTGCTAGAGAGGCGGGAGGGAACCCCGATGGCTACACCTTC.

The V call is TRBV7-3, the J call TRBJ2-1; D gene unclear. The CDR3 covers 13 residues. Germline lookup yields CDR1 SGHTA and CDR2 FQGTGA. Trimming took 5 bases from V and 3 from J, leaving 8 bases between them. CDR3 sequence: CASSASYYNEQFF. The CDR3 region has the DNA TGTGCCAGCAGCGCCTCTTACTACAATGAGCAGTTCTTC.

V usage is TRBV24-1 and J usage is TRBJ2-1; D perhaps matches TRBD2 (6 bases). V was clipped by 4 bases and J by 2 bases, with 17 bases between them. Looked up from germline, CDR1 is KGHDR and CDR2 is SFDVKD. CDR3 length: 17 residues. For the CDR3, the DNA is TGTGCCACCAGTGAGCGTACTCCGGGACTTCCCTACAATGAGCAGTTCTTC. Translating gives CATSERTPGLPYNEQFF.

The V call is TRBV4-1, the J call TRBJ2-7; perhaps TRBD2 as D (6 bases). CDR3 length: 15 residues. With 5 bases removed from V and 6 bases from J, the gap between germline ends came to 20 bases. Germline CDR1 is MGHRA and CDR2 is YSYEKL. CDR3 nucleotide sequence: TGCGCCAGCAGCAAGGGGACTGTGTCTTTTAGCGAGCAGTACTTC. It specifies CASSKGTVSFSEQYF.

Ten or more counts support this clonotype. V is TRBV12-3 or TRBV12-4 and J is TRBJ1-2; D is undetermined. The V end lost 6 bases, the J end lost 5 bases, and 10 bases lay between the germline ends. The CDR3 spans 12 residues. CDR3 amino acids: CASSKDGYGYTF. CDR3 nucleotide sequence: TGTGCCAGCAGCAAAGACGGATATGGCTACACCTTC.

The chain recombines TRBV11-2 with TRBJ1-6; D unclear. CDR1 and CDR2 (germline): SGHAT, FQNNGV. This CDR3 contains 12 residues. With 5 bases removed from V and 19 bases from J, the gap between germline ends came to 18 bases. The CDR3 region is CASSLSFQTLHF. DNA of the CDR3: TGTGCCAGCAGCCTCTCTTTCCAGACACTACACTTT.

This clonotype has a handful of counts. The V and J genes are TRBV28 and TRBJ2-4; D is uncertain. CDR3 length equals 16 residues. The V end lost 4 bases, the J end lost 1 base, and 14 bases lay between the germline ends. The germline gives CDR1 MDHEN, CDR2 SYDVKM. The CDR3, as DNA: TGTGCCAGCAGTTCCGGATCGGCCGGCGCCAAAAACATTCAGTACTTC. Translation: CASSSGSAGAKNIQYF.

This clonotype appeared many times. The chain has TRBV29-1 and TRBJ2-1; 7 positions match TRBD2. Unmatched junction bases numbered 12, after V lost 6 bases and J lost 7 bases. The CDR3 has 14 amino acids. The germline V gene encodes CDR1 SQVTM and CDR2 ANQGSEA. The CDR3 is CSVFDYGTINEQFF. The CDR3 DNA reads as TGCAGCGTCTTTGACTACGGGACTATAAATGAGCAGTTCTTC.

This clonotype turned up a few times. The chain combines TRBV5-1 with TRBJ2-5; the D call may be TRBD1 or TRBD2 (6 bases each). V lost 4 bases to trimming and J lost 7 bases, with 11 bases between them. This CDR3 has 12 residues. CDR1 is SGHRS, CDR2 YFSETQ, per germline. Here the CDR3 DNA reads TGCGCCAGCAGCGACGAGGGGGGGACCCAGTACTTC. Protein sequence: CASSDEGGTQYF.

This clonotype was counted a few times. CDR3 in DNA: TGTGCCAGCGCTGGGGGCGGGGAGACCCAGTACTTC. Its protein is CASAGGGETQYF. The V gene is TRBV11-2, the J gene TRBJ2-5; D possibly corresponds to TRBD1 (6 bases). This CDR3 spans 12 amino acids. V lost 8 bases to trimming and J lost 5 bases, with 12 bases between them. Germline V gene lookup returns CDR1 SGHAT and CDR2 FQNNGV. Complete variable domain (other parts from reference TRBV11-2 and TRBJ2-5): EAGVAQSPRYKIIEKRQSVAFWCNPISGHATLYWYQQILGQGPKLLIQFQNNGVVDDSQLPKDRFSAERLKGVDSTLKIQPAKLEDSAVYLCASAGGGETQYFGPGTRLLVL.

The chain has TRBV10-3 and TRBJ1-1, with D possibly TRBD1 on 6 matching bases. V was pared by 3 bases and J by 1 base, with 9 bases between. The V gene's germline CDR1 is ENHRY and CDR2 SYGVKD. The length of the CDR3 is 14 residues. CDR3 sequence: CAISDGGQNTEAFF. As DNA, the CDR3 is TGTGCCATCAGTGACGGGGGGCAGAACACTGAAGCTTTCTTT.

There are a few counts of this clonotype. The chain is built from TRBV20-1 and TRBJ2-2; no firm D call. V was trimmed by 3 bases and J by 2 bases, leaving 10 bases between them. The CDR3 totals 14 residues. The germline V gene encodes CDR1 DFQATT and CDR2 SNEGSKA (reference sequence). CDR3 amino acids: CSARTRFNTGELFF. The CDR3 bases are TGCAGTGCTAGGACTCGATTTAACACCGGGGAGCTGTTTTTT.

With respect to this clonotype: An end of the junction differs from the germline gene, which may be a read error. The chain carries TRBV7-7 and TRBJ2-2, with D unresolved. The length of the CDR3 is 15 residues. Germline-derived CDR1 and CDR2 are SSHAT and FNYEAQ (reference sequence). The CDR3 is CASSPKGWNTGELFF. CDR3 in DNA: TGTGCTAGCAGCCCCAAGGGCTGGAACACCGGGGAGCTGTTTTTT.

The chain has TRBV5-1 and TRBJ2-7; 12 bases agree with TRBD1. V shed 2 bases, J shed 5 bases, and the junction held 8 bases outside the gene matches. In germline, CDR1 is SGHRS, CDR2 YFSETQ. The CDR3 contains 16 residues. CDR3 nucleotide sequence: TGCGCCAGCAGCTTTATCACCGGGACAGGGGGCCACGAGCAGTACTTC. Encoded protein: CASSFITGTGGHEQYF.

In its sample, this clonotype was seen a few times. As DNA, the CDR3 is TGCGCCAGCAGTCGGGGTTGGGGGATGGTCTCACCCCTCCACTTT. This translates into CASSRGWGMVSPLHF. The rearrangement uses TRBV4-3 and TRBJ1-6; D is possibly TRBD1 (5 bases). The V end lost 6 bases, the J end lost 10 bases, and 19 bases lay between the germline ends. Germline loops: CDR1 LGHNA, CDR2 YSLEER. This CDR3 is 15 amino acids long.

This clonotype was picked up a small number of times. This chain joins TRBV6-4 and TRBJ2-5; D ambiguous. The CDR3 contains 15 residues. Germline V lookup: CDR1 MRHNA, CDR2 SNTAGT. The V gene lost 4 bases and the J gene lost 0 bases, with 12 bases spanning the gap. This CDR3 is CASSGTTVYQETQYF. In DNA form, the CDR3 reads TGTGCCAGCAGTGGTACAACAGTGTACCAAGAGACCCAGTACTTC.